The 32 T cell receptor beta chains below come from one sample, sequenced in a study of cytomegalovirus exposure and HLA in healthy donors. The PCR was carried out with 60 Vbeta primers and 13 Jbeta primers. Sequencing used immunoSEQ multiplex PCR; TCRdb keeps in-frame clones, though not all of them. The profile shows 95,000 to 150,000 clones, just over 65% of them singletons. Source material: PBMCs. These receptors came from a man aged 18 to 29 in good health and CMV-seronegative.

This chain joins TRBV6-5 and TRBJ2-1; 8 bases agree with TRBD2. The CDR3 totals 12 residues. Germline loops: CDR1 MNHEY, CDR2 SVGAGI. After removal of 5 bases from V and 14 bases from J, the junction contained 8 bases not matched to a gene. The CDR3 sequence: CASSVAGNTEFF. The CDR3 DNA reads TGTGCCAGCAGTGTAGCGGGAAATACGGAGTTCTTC.

The V gene is TRBV10-3, the J gene TRBJ2-7, with D unclear. CDR1 is ENHRY, CDR2 SYGVKD, per germline. This CDR3 contains 14 residues. The ends were cut back, 3 bases at V and 2 bases at J, with 11 bases in the middle. DNA for the CDR3: TGTGCCATCAGTGAAGCGAGAGAGACCTACGAGCAGTACTTC. This encodes CAISEARETYEQYF.

This chain links TRBV5-1 with TRBJ1-2; 8 nucleotides match TRBD1. The CDR3 sequence is 15 residues long. Trimming removed 3 bases from V and 4 bases from J; junction bases left unmatched: 8. Germline lookup yields CDR1 SGHRS and CDR2 YFSETQ. The CDR3 nucleotides are TGCGCCAGCAGCTCGAGTGCCAGGGGGCTCTATGGCTACACCTTC. Residues: CASSSSARGLYGYTF.

In its sample, this clone was seen a few times. The chain couples TRBV28 to TRBJ1-1; maybe TRBD1 (6 bases). Germline assignment: CDR1 MDHEN and CDR2 SYDVKM. V was trimmed by 8 bases and J by 1 base, leaving 17 bases between them. The CDR3 has 15 amino acids. The CDR3 sequence is CASPPMRTENTEAFF. Written as DNA, the CDR3 is TGTGCCAGCCCCCCGATGCGGACAGAGAACACTGAAGCTTTCTTT.

The chain has TRBV7-2 and TRBJ1-5; D is uncertain. The CDR3 covers 16 residues. V dropped 5 bases and J dropped 9 bases, with 23 bases sitting between them. CDR1 and CDR2 (germline): SGHTA, FQGNSA. The CDR3 DNA follows: TGTGCCAGCAGCCCTCAGATCGTGGAGGGCCGAGGGCCCCAGCATTTT. Encoded protein: CASSPQIVEGRGPQHF.

This clone was found a few times. The sample carries other DNA sequences with the same CDR3. This chain's CDR3 is CASRRGNQPQHF. Written as DNA, the CDR3 is TGTGCCAGCAGGAGGGGGAATCAGCCCCAGCATTTT. The J gene is TRBJ1-5, the V gene TRBV27; possible D gene TRBD1, 6 bases. The CDR3 consists of 12 residues. The V end was cut by 6 bases, the J end by 4 bases, with 7 bases between. Germline V lookup: CDR1 MNHEY, CDR2 SMNVEV (reference sequence).

This clone has only a few counts. The chain carries TRBV27 and TRBJ2-7; a possible D gene is TRBD2 (6 bases). V was trimmed by 1 base and J by 5 bases, leaving 6 bases between them. CDR3 size: 12 residues. Germline values: CDR1 MNHEY, CDR2 SMNVEV (reference sequence). CDR3 DNA: TGTGCCAGCAGTTTATGGGGGGACGAGCAGTACTTC. Translated, it gives CASSLWGDEQYF.

This clone was picked up a small number of times. The gene calls are TRBV5-4 and TRBJ2-1, with 10 bases identical to TRBD2. Germline loops: CDR1 SGHNT, CDR2 YYREEE (reference sequence). Trimming removed 4 bases from V and 4 bases from J; junction bases left unmatched: 5. CDR3 length: 15 residues. The CDR3 region has the DNA TGTGCCAGCAGCGAGGGGACTAGCGAGTACAATGAGCAGTTCTTC. Encoded protein: CASSEGTSEYNEQFF.

The gene calls are TRBV10-3 and TRBJ1-5; 9 positions agree with TRBD1. The junction had 5 bases not matched to a gene; V was cut back by 6 bases and J by 2 bases. Germline V lookup: CDR1 ENHRY, CDR2 SYGVKD. The CDR3 has 15 residues. The CDR3 bases are TGTGCCATCAGAGAGGACAGGGGTGGCAATCAGCCCCAGCATTTT. Protein sequence: CAIREDRGGNQPQHF.

The chain combines TRBV6-5 with TRBJ2-7, with D perhaps matching TRBD1 (6 bases). CDR1 is MNHEY, CDR2 SVGAGI, per germline. The ends were cut back, 5 bases at V and 3 bases at J, with 11 bases in the middle. The CDR3 loop spans 13 amino acids. The CDR3 DNA is TGTGCCAGCAGTGGGCAGGGGAGCTACGAGCAGTACTTC. Residues: CASSGQGSYEQYF.

This chain links TRBV6-4 with TRBJ2-2, with 8 bases that match TRBD1. The CDR3 runs 16 residues. Germline values: CDR1 MRHNA, CDR2 SNTAGT. V lost 5 bases, J lost 5 bases, and 10 bases stayed unmatched. The CDR3 spells CASSLNRDRSTGELFF. CDR3 sequence (DNA): TGTGCCAGCAGTTTGAACCGGGACAGGTCAACCGGGGAGCTGTTTTTT.

The chain is built from TRBV4-1 and TRBJ2-3, with 9 bases identical to TRBD2. The V segment lost 5 bases and the J segment 4 bases; nucleotides outside the gene matches: 7. The CDR3 has 15 residues. Germline-derived CDR1 and CDR2 are MGHRA and YSYEKL. The CDR3 DNA is TGCGCCAGCAGCGCTCGGCGGGAGGGGCCAGATACGCAGTATTTT. Its translation is CASSARREGPDTQYF.

This rearrangement joins TRBV27 to TRBJ2-7; D is ambiguous. V lost 6 bases, J lost 3 bases, and 12 bases lay in between. The CDR3 runs 13 residues. Looked up from germline, CDR1 is MNHEY and CDR2 is SMNVEV (reference sequence). The CDR3 spells CASRSLTNYEQYF. As DNA, the CDR3 is TGTGCCAGCAGGTCCCTCACTAACTACGAGCAGTACTTC.

The table lists this clone with a few counts. J is TRBJ2-7 and V is TRBV7-2; possibly TRBD1 for D (5 bases). Deletions cut 4 bases from V and 1 base from J, with 11 bases between. The germline gives CDR1 SGHTA, CDR2 FQGNSA. The CDR3 length is 14 residues. The CDR3 DNA sequence: TGTGCCAGCAGCTACCGACAGTTTTCCTACGAGCAGTACTTC. The encoded protein is CASSYRQFSYEQYF. Based on the CDR3 plus reference TRBV7-2 and TRBJ2-7, the full variable domain is GAGVSQSPSNKVTEKGKDVELRCDPISGHTALYWYRQSLGQGLEFLIYFQGNSAPDKSGLPSDRFSAERTGGSVSTLTIQRTQQEDSAVYLCASSYRQFSYEQYFGPGTRLTVT.

The chain recombines TRBV29-1 with TRBJ1-2; 7 bases align to TRBD1. In germline, CDR1 is SQVTM, CDR2 ANQGSEA. The V segment lost 8 bases and the J segment 0 bases; nucleotides outside the gene matches: 6. The CDR3 runs to 13 residues. The CDR3, as DNA: TGCAGCACTTACAGGGGATCTAACTATGGCTACACCTTC. Amino acid sequence: CSTYRGSNYGYTF.

The chain recombines TRBV28 with TRBJ2-2; TRBD1 aligns across 10 bases. The V segment lost 8 bases and the J segment 6 bases; nucleotides outside the gene matches: 9. The CDR3 loop spans 15 amino acids. CDR1 and CDR2 from the germline V gene are MDHEN and SYDVKM. Written as DNA, the CDR3 is TGTGCCAGCCAAGCAAGACAGGGGGCCTCCGGGGAGCTGTTTTTT. Translating gives CASQARQGASGELFF. Supplemented by reference TRBV28 and TRBJ2-2, the full variable domain reads DVKVTQSSRYLVKRTGEKVFLECVQDMDHENMFWYRQDPGLGLRLIYFSYDVKMKEKGDIPEGYSVSREKKERFSLILESASTNQTSMYLCASQARQGASGELFFGEGSRLTVL.

The sample holds a few counts of this clone. This rearrangement joins TRBV5-1 to TRBJ2-3, with 11 bases identical to TRBD1. J lost 7 bases, V lost 2 bases, and 9 bases had no gene match. CDR1 is SGHRS and CDR2 is YFSETQ in the germline V gene. CDR3 size: 16 residues. The CDR3 region is CASSLVRTGGRNTQYF. CDR3 DNA sequence: TGCGCCAGCAGCTTAGTAAGGACAGGGGGCCGGAATACGCAGTATTTT.

There are a few counts of this clone. J is TRBJ1-5 and V is TRBV5-6; a weak D match, TRBD1 (5 bases). Germline V gene sequence: CDR1 SGHDT, CDR2 YYEEEE. CDR3 length equals 15 residues. The V and J ends lost 4 bases and 1 base respectively, with 12 bases between them. CDR3 nucleotide sequence: TGTGCCAGCAGCAGGGGTAGGCCCAGCAATCAGCCCCAGCATTTT. As protein: CASSRGRPSNQPQHF.

This clone was detected only a few times. The rearrangement joins TRBV11-2 to TRBJ2-5; D might be TRBD1 (7 bases). The V gene lost 5 bases and the J gene lost 1 base, with 17 bases spanning the gap. This CDR3 is 16 amino acids long. The V gene's germline CDR1 is SGHAT and CDR2 FQNNGV. In DNA, the CDR3 is TGTGCCAGCAGCAAGCCCAGGGGGGCCTTCCAAGAGACCCAGTACTTC. Translating gives CASSKPRGAFQETQYF.

The V and J genes are TRBV7-9 and TRBJ2-3; TRBD1 matches 10 bases. Germline CDR1 SEHNR, CDR2 FQNEAQ (reference sequence). J was trimmed by 1 base and V by 8 bases; bases with no gene match: 6. This CDR3 contains 15 residues. CDR3 region: CASYSGQGRTDTQYF. DNA of the CDR3: TGTGCCAGCTACTCGGGACAGGGGCGCACAGATACGCAGTATTTT.

This clone was recorded a few times. The V gene is TRBV28, the J gene TRBJ1-5; the match to TRBD1 covers 9 bases. V gave up 5 bases and J gave up 5 bases; unmatched junction bases: 13. This CDR3 has 17 amino acids. Germline CDR1 and CDR2: MDHEN and SYDVKM. CDR3 bases: TGTGCCAGCAGTCCCTTCCGGGACAGGGCCCTTTATCAGCCCCAGCATTTT. Its translation: CASSPFRDRALYQPQHF.

The chain combines TRBV7-9 with TRBJ2-6, with TRBD1 matching 9 bases. The germline gives CDR1 SEHNR, CDR2 FQNEAQ (reference sequence). The junction had 5 bases not matched to a gene; V was cut back by 4 bases and J by 1 base. The CDR3 has 17 amino acids. Here the CDR3 reads CASSSRDRVSGANVLTF. DNA of the CDR3: TGTGCCAGCAGCTCCCGGGACAGGGTGTCTGGGGCCAACGTCCTGACTTTC. Full variable domain (remainder filled in from reference TRBV7-9 and TRBJ2-6): DTGVSQNPRHKITKRGQNVTFRCDPISEHNRLYWYRQTLGQGPEFLTYFQNEAQLEKSRLLSDRFSAERPKGSFSTLEIQRTEQGDSAMYLCASSSRDRVSGANVLTFGAGSRLTVL.

This clone was found once. The chain recombines TRBV9 with TRBJ1-2; D gene ambiguous. The CDR3 contains 16 residues. Germline V gene sequence: CDR1 SGDLS, CDR2 YYNGEE. V lost 0 bases to trimming and J lost 5 bases, with 17 bases between them. DNA for the CDR3: TGTGCCAGCAGCGTAGGTCGTCGGGAGGCGGGGTATGGCTACACCTTC. Translating gives CASSVGRREAGYGYTF.

This rearrangement joins TRBV6-5 to TRBJ1-1; D is perhaps TRBD1 (6 bases). CDR1 is MNHEY and CDR2 is SVGAGI in the germline V gene. Trimming removed 5 bases from V and 0 bases from J, with 7 bases in between. CDR3 length: 13 residues. The CDR3 coding sequence is TGTGCCAGCAGTGACAGGATGAACACTGAAGCTTTCTTT. It codes for CASSDRMNTEAFF.

The chain combines TRBV29-1 with TRBJ1-2; TRBD1 matches 9 bases. CDR3 length equals 11 residues. Germline lookup yields CDR1 SQVTM and CDR2 ANQGSEA. The ends lost 6 bases at V and 5 bases at J; junction bases unmatched: 1. The CDR3: CSVTGGYGYTF. In nucleotides, the CDR3 is TGCAGCGTGACAGGGGGATATGGCTACACCTTC. The full variable domain, rest sourced from reference TRBV29-1 and TRBJ1-2, is SAVISQKPSRDICQRGTSLTIQCQVDSQVTMMFWYRQQPGQSLTLIATANQGSEATYESGFVIDKFPISRPNLTFSTLTVSNMSPEDSSIYLCSVTGGYGYTFGSGTRLTVV.

The CDR3 is CASSPRADTEAFF. CDR3 bases: TGTGCCAGCTCACCGCGGGCGGACACTGAAGCTTTCTTT. This chain joins TRBV18 and TRBJ1-1, with D uncertain. This CDR3 is 13 amino acids long. CDR1 and CDR2 (germline): KGHSH, LQKENI. V lost 3 bases and J lost 3, with 8 bases in between.

This sequence joins TRBV11-2 and TRBJ2-5; TRBD1 matches 7 bases. Germline V gene lookup returns CDR1 SGHAT and CDR2 FQNNGV. J gave up 4 bases and V 1 base, and 3 bases lay outside the gene matches. The CDR3 covers 14 residues. The CDR3 region is CASSLVSGGETQYF. The DNA for the CDR3 is TGTGCCAGCAGCTTAGTGTCAGGGGGAGAGACCCAGTACTTC.

The gene calls are TRBV14 and TRBJ1-2; no clear D. CDR1 and CDR2 from the germline V gene are SGHDN and FVKESK. This CDR3 comprises 13 residues. Between the trimmed V and J ends, which lost 4 bases and 0 bases, there was a span of 6 bases. CDR3 loop: CASSRGSNYGYTF. The DNA of the CDR3 is TGTGCCAGCAGCCGAGGTTCTAACTATGGCTACACCTTC.

This clone was observed once. An end of the junction does not agree with germline; a read error may underlie this. V gene TRBV28 combines with J gene TRBJ2-7, with 8 nucleotides matching TRBD2. The CDR3 has 14 residues. Germline V CDR1 and CDR2: MDHEN, SYDVKM. The CDR3 DNA sequence: TGTGCCAGCAGTCCAGGGACTAGTGGTTACGAGCAGTGCTTC. Its translation is CASSPGTSGYEQCF.

The chain links TRBV5-1 to TRBJ2-7; TRBD1 aligns across 8 bases. CDR1 is SGHRS and CDR2 is YFSETQ in the germline V gene. The CDR3 contains 13 residues. V was clipped by 5 bases and J by 3 bases; unmatched bases: 4. The CDR3 region has the DNA TGCGCCAGCAGTCGCGGACAGGGCTACGAGCAGTACTTC. It yields the protein CASSRGQGYEQYF.

The chain carries TRBV7-9 and TRBJ1-5; D gene ambiguous. With 8 bases removed from V and 0 bases from J, the gap between germline ends came to 20 bases. This CDR3 is 17 amino acids long. Germline V gene lookup returns CDR1 SEHNR and CDR2 FQNEAQ (reference sequence). The CDR3 region is CASRCKQTTYSNQPQHF. DNA of the CDR3: TGTGCCAGCCGCTGCAAGCAGACAACTTATAGCAATCAGCCCCAGCATTTT.

This clone appeared once. The chain is built from TRBV27 and TRBJ1-5; D is perhaps TRBD1 (6 bases). The CDR3 is made up of 12 amino acids. V dropped 5 bases and J dropped 9 bases, with 11 bases sitting between them. Germline CDR1 MNHEY, CDR2 SMNVEV (reference sequence). The CDR3 reads CASSKTGRPQHF. CDR3 DNA: TGTGCCAGCAGTAAAACAGGGCGGCCCCAGCATTTT.